The 4 T cell receptor beta chains below were found in one sample sequenced in a study of tissue T cells after allogeneic stem cell transplantation. The method was immunoSEQ multiplex PCR; TCRdb's version includes in-frame clones alone and lacks a portion of them. The data contain about 28,000 clones, 65% to 90% of them singletons. Sequenced here: blood, sampled before transplantation. Receptors originate from a woman aged 18-55 years who later had graft-versus-host disease after an allogeneic stem cell transplant.

This chain connects TRBV6-5 to TRBJ1-1; D gene unclear. Per the germline V gene, CDR1 is MNHEY and CDR2 is SVGAGI. The CDR3 is 11 amino acids. The V end was cut by 6 bases, the J end by 3 bases, with 5 bases between. CDR3 residues: CASRLDTEAFF. Here the CDR3 DNA reads TGTGCCAGCAGATTAGACACTGAAGCTTTCTTT.

The CDR3: CASLTGWRQGNEQFF. In DNA form, the CDR3 reads TGTGCCTCTCTGACAGGGTGGCGTCAGGGCAATGAGCAGTTCTTC. J is TRBJ2-1 and V is TRBV30, with 7 bases identical to TRBD1. Germline CDR1 reads GTSNPN; CDR2 reads SVGIG (reference sequence). This CDR3 contains 15 residues. The junction had 15 bases not matched to a gene; V was cut back by 7 bases and J by 6 bases.

CDR3 nucleotides: TGTGCCAGCAGTTTTGAGAGTGAGCAGTTCTTC. Its translation is CASSFESEQFF. This chain links TRBV28 with TRBJ2-1; the D is unclear. The germline V gene encodes CDR1 MDHEN and CDR2 SYDVKM. Trimming pared 3 bases from V and 9 bases from J, leaving 6 bases between. The CDR3 spans 11 residues.

J is TRBJ2-7 and V is TRBV19, with TRBD1 identical over 9 bases. Trimming at V came to 6 bases and at J to 5 bases, leaving 11 bases not matched to a gene. This CDR3 contains 15 residues. Germline CDR1 LNHDA, CDR2 SQIVND (reference sequence). The CDR3 DNA is TGTGCCAGTAGCTTCGGACAGGGGAGGCGAGACGAGCAGTACTTC. This gives the protein CASSFGQGRRDEQYF.